This T cell receptor (beta chain) was profiled in a study of human T cells and chemical hapten exposure. Study-level findings and limits: Donors had alopecia, so their immune response may differ from healthy people's.

This clonotype was observed many times. Its matching antigen is unknown. Stated time point: patch test 3, about 24 weeks after DPC sensitization. Treatment given: therapeutic diphenylcyclopropenone sensitization with weekly scalp DPC. Staff drew blood before applying each patch test. The V and J ends lost 0 bases and 0 bases respectively, with 9 bases between them. Germline assignment: CDR1 KGHDR and CDR2 SFDVKD. This CDR3 spans 16 amino acids. TCRdb used MiXCR to reprocess the RACE reads, holding one entry per CDR3 protein. The sample has 75,000 to 90,000 distinct CDR3 sequences, about 10% seen once. The sequencing used whole blood, collected in connection with sensitization to the hapten diphenylcyclopropenone (DPC). This TCR came from a woman between 50 and 59 years old with alopecia areata. Some clones in this sample may be carry-over from other donors' samples. This chain connects TRBV24-1 to TRBJ2-3, with D unclear. CDR3 residues: CATSDLQVGSTDTQYF. CDR3 sequence (DNA): TGTGCCACCAGTGATTTGCAGGTCGGCAGCACAGATACGCAGTATTTT.